This T cell receptor (beta chain) was sequenced in a study of cytomegalovirus exposure and HLA in healthy donors. Turning to this clone: Different DNA sequences within this sample yield the same CDR3.

From germline, CDR1 is SGHRS and CDR2 YFSETQ. Losses at the gene ends were 4 bases for V and 2 bases for J; bases not matched to a gene: 2. This CDR3 is built from 13 residues. The primer mix had 60 Vbeta and 13 Jbeta primers. TCRdb's table, derived via immunoSEQ multiplex PCR, lists solely in-frame clones and lacks some. The table records about 170,000 clones, approximately 80% of them present only once. This receptor was taken from a female donor in good health and CMV-seronegative. The J gene is TRBJ1-2, the V gene TRBV5-1, with 7 bases identical to TRBD1. The sequenced sample consisted of PBMCs. The CDR3 nucleotides are TGCGCCAGCAGCCCGGGACAGAACTATGGCTACACCTTC. It codes for CASSPGQNYGYTF. The variable domain in full, with the rest retrieved from reference TRBV5-1 and TRBJ1-2, is KAGVTQTPRYLIKTRGQQVTLSCSPISGHRSVSWYQQTPGQGLQFLFEYFSETQRNKGNFPGRFSGRQFSNSRSEMNVSTLELGDSALYLCASSPGQNYGYTFGSGTRLTVV.